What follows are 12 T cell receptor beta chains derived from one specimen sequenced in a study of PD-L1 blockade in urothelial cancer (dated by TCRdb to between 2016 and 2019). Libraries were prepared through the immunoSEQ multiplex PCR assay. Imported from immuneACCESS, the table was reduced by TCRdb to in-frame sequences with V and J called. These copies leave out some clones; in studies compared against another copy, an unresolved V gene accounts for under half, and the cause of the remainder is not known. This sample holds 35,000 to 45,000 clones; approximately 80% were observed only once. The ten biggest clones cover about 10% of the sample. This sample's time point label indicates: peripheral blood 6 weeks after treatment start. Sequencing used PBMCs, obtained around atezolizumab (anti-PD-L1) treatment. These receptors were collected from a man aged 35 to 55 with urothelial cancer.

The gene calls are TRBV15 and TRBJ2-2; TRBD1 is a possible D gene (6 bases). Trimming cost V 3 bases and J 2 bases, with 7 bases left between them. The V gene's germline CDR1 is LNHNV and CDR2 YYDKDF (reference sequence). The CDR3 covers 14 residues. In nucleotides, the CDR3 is TGTGCCACCAGCAGGGACAGAAACACCGGGGAGCTGTTTTTT. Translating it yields CATSRDRNTGELFF.

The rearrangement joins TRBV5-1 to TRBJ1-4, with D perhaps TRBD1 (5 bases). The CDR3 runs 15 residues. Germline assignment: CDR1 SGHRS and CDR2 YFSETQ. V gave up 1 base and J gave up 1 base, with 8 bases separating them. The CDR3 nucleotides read TGCGCCAGCAGCTTGCCGCAGGGAACTAATGAAAAACTGTTTTTT. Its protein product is CASSLPQGTNEKLFF.

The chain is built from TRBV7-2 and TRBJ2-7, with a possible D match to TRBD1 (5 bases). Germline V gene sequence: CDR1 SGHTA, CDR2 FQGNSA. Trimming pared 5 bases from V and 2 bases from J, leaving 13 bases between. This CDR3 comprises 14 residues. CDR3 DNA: TGTGCCAGCAGCCAGGGATTGCGGACCTACGAGCAGTACTTC. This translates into CASSQGLRTYEQYF.

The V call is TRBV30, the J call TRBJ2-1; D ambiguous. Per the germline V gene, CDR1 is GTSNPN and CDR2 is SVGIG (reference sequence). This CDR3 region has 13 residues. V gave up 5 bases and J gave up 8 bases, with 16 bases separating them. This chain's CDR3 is CAWGLGRIDEQFF. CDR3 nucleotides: TGTGCCTGGGGTCTAGGAAGAATCGATGAGCAGTTCTTC. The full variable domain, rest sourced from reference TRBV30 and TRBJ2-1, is SQTIHQWPATLVQPVGSPLSLECTVEGTSNPNLYWYRQAAGRGLQLLFYSVGIGQISSEVPQNLSASRPQDRQFILSSKKLLLSDSGFYLCAWGLGRIDEQFFGPGTRLTVL.

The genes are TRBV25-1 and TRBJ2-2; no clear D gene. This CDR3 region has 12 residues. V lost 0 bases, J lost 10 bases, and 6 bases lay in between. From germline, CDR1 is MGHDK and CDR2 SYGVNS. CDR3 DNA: TGTGCCAGCAGTGAATATGGCCAGGAGCTGTTTTTT. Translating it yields CASSEYGQELFF.

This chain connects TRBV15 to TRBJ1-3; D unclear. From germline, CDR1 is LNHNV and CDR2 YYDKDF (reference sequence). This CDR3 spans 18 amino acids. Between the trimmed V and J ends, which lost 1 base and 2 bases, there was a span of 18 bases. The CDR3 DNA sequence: TGTGCCACCAGCAGAGTCCAGAGGGCAGGAGGGACTGGAAACACCATATATTTT. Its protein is CATSRVQRAGGTGNTIYF.

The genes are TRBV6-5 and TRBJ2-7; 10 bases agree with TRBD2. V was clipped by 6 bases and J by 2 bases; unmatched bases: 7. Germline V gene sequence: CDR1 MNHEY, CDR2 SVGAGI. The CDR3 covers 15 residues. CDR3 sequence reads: CASSPSSGSAYEQYF. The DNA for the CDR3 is TGTGCCAGCAGCCCGTCTAGCGGGAGTGCCTACGAGCAGTACTTC.

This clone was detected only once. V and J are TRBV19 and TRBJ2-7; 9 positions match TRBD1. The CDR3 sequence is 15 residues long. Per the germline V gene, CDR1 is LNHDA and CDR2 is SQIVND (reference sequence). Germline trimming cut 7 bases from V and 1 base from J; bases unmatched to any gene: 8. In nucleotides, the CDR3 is TGTGCCAGTAAAGTTGCCGGGACAGGGTCCTACGAGCAGTACTTC. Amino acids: CASKVAGTGSYEQYF.

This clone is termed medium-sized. The CDR3 DNA reads TGTGCCAGCAGCGAGTGGGACAGTGGCGAAAAACTGTTTTTT. Its protein is CASSEWDSGEKLFF. The chain recombines TRBV9 with TRBJ1-4; 7 nucleotides line up with TRBD1. V lost 3 bases, J lost 8 bases, and 7 bases stayed unmatched. The CDR3 contains 14 residues. Germline values: CDR1 SGDLS, CDR2 YYNGEE. The full variable domain, its missing parts supplied by reference TRBV9 and TRBJ1-4, is DSGVTQTPKHLITATGQRVTLRCSPRSGDLSVYWYQQSLDQGLQFLIQYYNGEERAKGNILERFSAQQFPDLHSELNLSSLELGDSALYFCASSEWDSGEKLFFGSGTQLSVL.

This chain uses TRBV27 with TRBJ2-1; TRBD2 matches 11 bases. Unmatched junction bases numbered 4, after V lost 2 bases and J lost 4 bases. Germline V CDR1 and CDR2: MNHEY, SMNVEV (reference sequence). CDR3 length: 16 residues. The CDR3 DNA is TGTGCCAGCAGTTTAGGGGTAGCGGGAGGGTACAATGAGCAGTTCTTC. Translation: CASSLGVAGGYNEQFF.

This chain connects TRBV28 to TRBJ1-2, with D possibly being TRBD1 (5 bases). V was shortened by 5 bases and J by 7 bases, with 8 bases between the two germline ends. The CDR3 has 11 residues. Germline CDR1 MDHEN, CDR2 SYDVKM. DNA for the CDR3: TGTGCCAGCAGTACCAGGGTTGGCTACACCTTC. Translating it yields CASSTRVGYTF.

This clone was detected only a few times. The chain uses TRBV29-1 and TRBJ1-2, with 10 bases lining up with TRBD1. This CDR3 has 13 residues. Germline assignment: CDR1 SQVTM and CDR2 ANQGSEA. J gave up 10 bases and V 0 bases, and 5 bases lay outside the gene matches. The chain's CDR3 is CSVEDRQGAVYTF. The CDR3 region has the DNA TGCAGCGTTGAAGATCGACAGGGGGCAGTCTACACCTTC.